Each of the 12 T cell receptor beta chains below was sequenced from the same sample in a study of shared clonotypes between healthy human individuals. Here immunoSEQ multiplex PCR was the method, and the copy in TCRdb shows in-frame clones only, minus some. The sample lists about 2.5 million clones; 85% to 95% were seen once. Material: naive CD4+ T cells from PBMCs. Documented subset: CD45RA+ positively selected. Receptors originate from a man aged 18-30 years in good health. Some clones in this sample may be carry-over from other donors' samples.

The genes are TRBV7-2 and TRBJ2-5; 7 nucleotides align to TRBD1. Germline loops: CDR1 SGHTA, CDR2 FQGNSA. The CDR3 covers 15 residues. Trimming removed 5 bases from V and 5 bases from J; junction bases left unmatched: 11. This CDR3 reads CASSTDGTVAETQYF. CDR3 DNA sequence: TGTGCCAGCAGCACAGACGGGACAGTGGCGGAGACCCAGTACTTC.

This chain links TRBV5-1 with TRBJ1-2; no definite D call. Looked up from germline, CDR1 is SGHRS and CDR2 is YFSETQ. V shed 0 bases and J shed 2 bases, with 17 bases lying between them. The CDR3 is 17 residues long. This CDR3 is CASSLAHGVGGNYGYTF. The CDR3, as DNA: TGCGCCAGCAGCTTGGCCCACGGCGTGGGAGGGAACTATGGCTACACCTTC.

The chain has TRBV27 and TRBJ1-1; 9 bases fit TRBD1. Germline V gene sequence: CDR1 MNHEY, CDR2 SMNVEV (reference sequence). The CDR3 runs to 13 residues. V lost 5 bases and J lost 10; bases outside the gene matches: 8. CDR3 residues: CASSPTGTGRAFF. The CDR3, as DNA: TGTGCCAGCAGTCCTACCGGGACAGGGAGAGCTTTCTTT.

A word on this clone: The sample has other DNA sequences that encode this CDR3 too. CDR3 DNA sequence: TGCGCCAGCAGCTTGGATGGGATCTCCTACGAGCAGTACTTC. Its translation is CASSLDGISYEQYF. The genes are TRBV5-1 and TRBJ2-7; D unclear. In germline, CDR1 is SGHRS, CDR2 YFSETQ. The CDR3 loop spans 14 amino acids. V lost 0 bases, J lost 0 bases, and 7 bases lay in between.

CDR3 coding DNA: TGTGCCAGCAGCCCAGGGATGGGGTTGGGAGAAAAACTGTTTTTT. It translates to CASSPGMGLGEKLFF. The chain links TRBV9 to TRBJ1-4; tentatively, D is TRBD1 (5 bases). The germline V and J ends were trimmed by 4 bases and 8 bases, with 18 bases remaining between them. The CDR3 spans 15 residues. The V gene's germline CDR1 is SGDLS and CDR2 YYNGEE.

The chain employs TRBV27 and TRBJ2-7, with a possible D match to TRBD2 (5 bases). V lost 5 bases and J 5 bases, leaving 13 bases between the germline ends. CDR3 length: 13 amino acids. Germline CDR1 and CDR2: MNHEY and SMNVEV (reference sequence). The CDR3 protein is CASSLPGSDEQYF. In nucleotides, the CDR3 is TGTGCCAGCAGTCTCCCGGGGAGTGACGAGCAGTACTTC.

This clone was observed a single time. The chain carries TRBV19 and TRBJ2-5; D unclear. Germline CDR1 reads LNHDA; CDR2 reads SQIVND (reference sequence). This CDR3 region has 16 residues. V was trimmed by 1 base and J by 0 bases, leaving 12 bases between them. The CDR3 is CASSIAPVGYQETQYF. The CDR3 nucleotides are TGTGCCAGTAGTATAGCCCCGGTGGGGTACCAAGAGACCCAGTACTTC.

The V call is TRBV5-1, the J call TRBJ2-5; D is perhaps TRBD1 (6 bases). CDR1 and CDR2 from the germline V gene are SGHRS and YFSETQ. This CDR3 is 17 amino acids long. V was cut by 10 bases and J by 5 bases, with 30 bases left in between. The CDR3 spells CASTQGFLEPFEETQYF. CDR3 in DNA: TGCGCCTCCACACAGGGATTTTTAGAACCCTTCGAGGAGACCCAGTACTTC.

This rearrangement joins TRBV28 to TRBJ1-4, with D unresolved. The length of the CDR3 is 14 residues. Germline V gene lookup returns CDR1 MDHEN and CDR2 SYDVKM. V was pared by 7 bases and J by 5 bases, with 14 bases between. CDR3 DNA: TGTGCCAGCAACCAAAGAGGGAGGAATGAAAAACTGTTTTTT. Encoded protein: CASNQRGRNEKLFF. The complete variable domain, with remaining parts taken from reference TRBV28 and TRBJ1-4, reads DVKVTQSSRYLVKRTGEKVFLECVQDMDHENMFWYRQDPGLGLRLIYFSYDVKMKEKGDIPEGYSVSREKKERFSLILESASTNQTSMYLCASNQRGRNEKLFFGSGTQLSVL.

This rearrangement joins TRBV7-2 to TRBJ1-2; D is unclear. Trimming shortened V by 1 base and J by 7 bases, and 19 bases separated the two germline ends. Germline V lookup: CDR1 SGHTA, CDR2 FQGNSA. The CDR3 is 16 amino acids. CDR3 in DNA: TGTGCCAGCAGCTTAGAACCTTTACAAAGGGCCGGTGGCTACACCTTC. It translates to CASSLEPLQRAGGYTF.

About this clone itself: Other nucleotide sequences in the sample specify the same CDR3. This rearrangement joins TRBV18 to TRBJ1-3; D may be TRBD1 (6 bases). The CDR3 is 16 amino acids. V was clipped by 3 bases and J by 0 bases, with 12 bases between them. Germline V lookup: CDR1 KGHSH, CDR2 LQKENI. CDR3 region: CASSPTGGYSGNTIYF. In nucleotides, the CDR3 is TGTGCCAGCTCACCGACGGGGGGCTACTCTGGAAACACCATATATTTT.

On this clone: This sample also contains other DNA sequences that code for the same CDR3. CDR3 amino acids: CAWSTGGGYTF. The DNA for the CDR3 is TGTGCCTGGAGTACCGGGGGTGGCTACACCTTC. The chain combines TRBV30 with TRBJ1-2; D is perhaps TRBD1 (5 bases). Germline V gives CDR1 GTSNPN, CDR2 SVGIG (reference sequence). Trimming left V 2 bases short and J 7 bases short, with 8 bases between. The CDR3 is 11 residues long. The full variable domain, in which reference TRBV30 and TRBJ1-2 provide the parts outside the CDR3, is SQTIHQWPATLVQPVGSPLSLECTVEGTSNPNLYWYRQAAGRGLQLLFYSVGIGQISSEVPQNLSASRPQDRQFILSSKKLLLSDSGFYLCAWSTGGGYTFGSGTRLTVV.